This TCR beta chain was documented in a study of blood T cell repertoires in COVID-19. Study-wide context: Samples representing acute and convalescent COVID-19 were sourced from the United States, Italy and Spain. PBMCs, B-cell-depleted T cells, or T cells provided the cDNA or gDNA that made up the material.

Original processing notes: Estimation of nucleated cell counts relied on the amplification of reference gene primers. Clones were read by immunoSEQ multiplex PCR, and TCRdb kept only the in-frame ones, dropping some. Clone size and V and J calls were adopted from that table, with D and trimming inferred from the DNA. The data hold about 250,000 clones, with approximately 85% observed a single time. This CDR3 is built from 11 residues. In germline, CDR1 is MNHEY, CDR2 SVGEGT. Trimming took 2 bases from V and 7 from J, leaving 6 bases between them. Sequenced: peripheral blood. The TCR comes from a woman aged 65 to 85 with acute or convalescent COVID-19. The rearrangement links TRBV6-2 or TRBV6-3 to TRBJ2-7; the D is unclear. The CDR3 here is CASSYVAEQYF. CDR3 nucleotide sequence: TGTGCCAGCAGTTACGTGGCTGAGCAGTACTTC.